These 24 T cell receptor beta chains share one sample of origin, sequenced in a study of PD-L1 blockade in urothelial cancer. Libraries were prepared by immunoSEQ multiplex PCR; TCRdb keeps only in-frame clonotypes and omits some of them. This sample has about 24,000 clones, with around 90% found just once. Specimen: PBMCs, collected around atezolizumab (anti-PD-L1) treatment. The receptors stem from a man in his forties or fifties with urothelial cancer.

This rearrangement joins TRBV7-9 to TRBJ2-2; D not resolved. V gave up 5 bases and J gave up 1 base, with 8 bases separating them. Germline loops: CDR1 SEHNR, CDR2 FQNEAQ (reference sequence). CDR3 length: 14 residues. The CDR3 bases are TGTGCCAGCAGCACAAGACAGAACACCGGGGAGCTGTTTTTT. Protein: CASSTRQNTGELFF.

The CDR3 loop reads CASSAPSGGDNTQYF. CDR3 nucleotide sequence: TGCGCCAGCAGCGCCCCTAGCGGGGGGGATAATACGCAGTATTTT. The chain has TRBV5-1 and TRBJ2-3; 12 nucleotides line up with TRBD2. Germline V gives CDR1 SGHRS, CDR2 YFSETQ. CDR3 size: 15 residues. V shed 4 bases and J 7 bases; nucleotides not matched to a gene: 7. The full variable domain, its missing parts supplied by reference TRBV5-1 and TRBJ2-3, is KAGVTQTPRYLIKTRGQQVTLSCSPISGHRSVSWYQQTPGQGLQFLFEYFSETQRNKGNFPGRFSGRQFSNSRSEMNVSTLELGDSALYLCASSAPSGGDNTQYFGPGTRLTVL.

This clone was picked up one time. The chain joins TRBV7-6 to TRBJ2-5; 12 bases are shared with TRBD2. The CDR3 extends over 18 amino acids. Per germline, CDR1 SGHVS and CDR2 FNYEAQ. Unmatched junction bases numbered 12, after V lost 5 bases and J lost 2 bases. CDR3 sequence (DNA): TGTGCCAGCAGCCCCCAAGGGAAGACTAGCGGGAGACAAGAGACCCAGTACTTC. Amino acids: CASSPQGKTSGRQETQYF.

The V gene is TRBV6-6, the J gene TRBJ1-2; 8 nucleotides align to TRBD1. From germline, CDR1 is MNHNY and CDR2 SVGAGI (reference sequence). This CDR3 spans 13 amino acids. The J segment lost 4 bases and the V segment lost 7 bases, leaving 5 bases of the junction unmatched. CDR3 nucleotides: TGTGCCAGCACCAAGGACAGGGCCTATGGCTACACCTTC. Amino acid sequence: CASTKDRAYGYTF.

The chain couples TRBV4-3 to TRBJ2-2, with D maybe TRBD2 (7 bases). Trimming took off 3 bases at V and 5 bases at J, with 22 bases between the two ends. Per germline, CDR1 LGHNA and CDR2 YSLEER. The CDR3 sequence is 18 residues long. The CDR3 sequence is CASSHAKGGIKGTGELFF. In DNA, the CDR3 is TGCGCCAGCAGCCATGCGAAGGGGGGGATTAAGGGGACCGGGGAGCTGTTTTTT.

This CDR3 is CASSAGFYSNQPQHF. As DNA, the CDR3 is TGTGCCAGCAGTGCAGGGTTTTATAGCAATCAGCCCCAGCATTTT. This sequence joins TRBV6-5 and TRBJ1-5; the D gene is possibly TRBD1 (5 bases). The ends were cut back, 5 bases at V and 0 bases at J, with 11 bases in the middle. Germline loops: CDR1 MNHEY, CDR2 SVGAGI. This CDR3 region has 15 residues.

The V and J genes are TRBV2 and TRBJ2-3; 8 nucleotides align to TRBD1. This CDR3 has 12 amino acids. CDR1 is SNHLY, CDR2 FYNNEI, per germline. The J segment lost 5 bases and the V segment lost 6 bases, leaving 1 base of the junction unmatched. CDR3 in amino acids: CASRDREDTQYF. The CDR3 coding sequence is TGTGCCAGCAGGGACAGGGAAGATACGCAGTATTTT.

V and J are TRBV29-1 and TRBJ2-2; 9 nucleotides agree with TRBD1. Trimming took 7 bases from V and 7 from J; bases not matched to a gene: 13. CDR3 length: 15 amino acids. Per germline, CDR1 SQVTM and CDR2 ANQGSEA. Here the CDR3 DNA reads TGCAGCGCTCGTCCGGGACAGGGTGATAGCGGGGAGCTGTTTTTT. The encoded protein is CSARPGQGDSGELFF.

The J gene is TRBJ1-2, the V gene TRBV7-6; TRBD1 matches 7 bases. Germline V gene data show CDR1 as SGHVS and CDR2 as FNYEAQ. V lost 4 bases and J lost 3; bases outside the gene matches: 2. This CDR3 comprises 13 residues. The CDR3 nucleotides read TGTGCCAGCAGCTCTACAGGGGACTATGGCTACACCTTC. Translating it yields CASSSTGDYGYTF.

As to this clone: One end of the junction varies from germline; a read error may be responsible. V usage is TRBV7-7 and J usage is TRBJ2-5; 9 bases agree with TRBD1. Germline CDR1 reads SSHAT; CDR2 reads FNYEAQ (reference sequence). This CDR3 is built from 14 residues. This CDR3 is CASSFGDRGETQYF. As DNA, the CDR3 is TGTGCTAGCAGCTTTGGCGACAGGGGGGAGACCCAGTACTTC.

The J gene is TRBJ2-4, the V gene TRBV20-1; D possibly corresponds to TRBD2 (6 bases). This CDR3 has 10 amino acids. With 7 bases removed from V and 5 bases from J, the gap between germline ends came to 6 bases. The germline V gene has CDR1 DFQATT and CDR2 SNEGSKA (reference sequence). CDR3: CSGGENIQYF. The DNA for the CDR3 is TGCAGTGGGGGGGAAAACATTCAGTACTTC.

This sequence joins TRBV4-3 and TRBJ1-1; D gene ambiguous. Germline V CDR1 and CDR2: LGHNA, YSLEER. The CDR3 is 13 amino acids. Deletions cut 1 base from V and 8 bases from J, with 11 bases between. The DNA for the CDR3 is TGCGCCAGCAGCCAAGCTAGACGGTCGGAAGCTTTCTTT. Its translation is CASSQARRSEAFF.

V and J are TRBV11-1 and TRBJ1-4; weak D call: TRBD1 (5 bases). CDR1 and CDR2 from the germline V gene are SGHAT and FQDESV (reference sequence). The CDR3 covers 15 residues. Trimming removed 5 bases from V and 5 bases from J, with 15 bases in between. CDR3 sequence reads: CASSRGGDFNEKLFF. CDR3 DNA: TGTGCCAGCAGCCGCGGGGGGGATTTCAATGAAAAACTGTTTTTT. The variable domain in full, completed from reference TRBV11-1 and TRBJ1-4, reads EAEVAQSPRYKITEKSQAVAFWCDPISGHATLYWYRQILGQGPELLVQFQDESVVDDSQLPKDRFSAERLKGVDSTLKIQPAELGDSAMYLCASSRGGDFNEKLFFGSGTQLSVL.

V usage is TRBV15 and J usage is TRBJ2-5; weak D call: TRBD2 (5 bases). The CDR3 runs to 16 residues. The V gene lost 0 bases and the J gene lost 4 bases, with 15 bases spanning the gap. The germline CDR1 and CDR2 sequences are LNHNV and YYDKDF (reference sequence). The CDR3 DNA reads as TGTGCCACCAGCAGAGATCCTGAGGGAGAGGGAGAGACCCAGTACTTC. It codes for CATSRDPEGEGETQYF.

This clone was observed a single time. CDR3: CASSLGTDSYEQYF. The CDR3 nucleotides are TGTGCCAGCAGCTTAGGGACAGATTCCTACGAGCAGTACTTC. The chain combines TRBV9 with TRBJ2-7; TRBD1 matches 7 bases. Germline V CDR1 and CDR2: SGDLS, YYNGEE. CDR3 size: 14 residues. V trimming: 4 bases; J trimming: 1 base; junction bases outside the gene matches: 5.

This chain links TRBV10-3 with TRBJ2-7; 7 positions match TRBD1. The CDR3 extends over 12 amino acids. The V gene's germline CDR1 is ENHRY and CDR2 SYGVKD. J gave up 4 bases and V 11 bases, and 8 bases lay outside the gene matches. The CDR3 here is CASSGTDYEQYF. In DNA form, the CDR3 reads TGTGCCTCATCCGGGACAGATTACGAGCAGTACTTC.

This CDR3 reads CASSPNNQPQHF. The CDR3 DNA reads TGTGCCAGCAGCCCCAACAATCAGCCCCAGCATTTT. The J gene is TRBJ1-5, the V gene TRBV7-2; D ambiguous. This CDR3 is 12 amino acids long. Trimming took off 5 bases at V and 3 bases at J, with 5 bases between the two ends. The V gene's germline CDR1 is SGHTA and CDR2 FQGNSA.

The genes are TRBV27 and TRBJ1-1, with 9 bases lining up with TRBD1. In germline, CDR1 is MNHEY, CDR2 SMNVEV (reference sequence). This CDR3 comprises 17 residues. V lost 5 bases, J lost 3 bases, and 13 bases stayed unmatched. Here the CDR3 reads CASSPLTGTGLYTEAFF. The CDR3 DNA sequence: TGTGCCAGCAGTCCCTTAACCGGGACAGGGCTGTACACTGAAGCTTTCTTT.

The rearrangement joins TRBV18 to TRBJ2-7; 9 positions match TRBD2. The germline CDR1 and CDR2 sequences are KGHSH and LQKENI. This CDR3 spans 14 amino acids. The V segment lost 4 bases and the J segment 4 bases; nucleotides outside the gene matches: 5. DNA for the CDR3: TGTGCCAGCTCACTGGCGGGAGGGCAGTACGAGCAGTACTTC. As protein: CASSLAGGQYEQYF.

The chain couples TRBV19 to TRBJ2-1; 8 bases agree with TRBD2. The CDR3 contains 16 residues. Looked up from germline, CDR1 is LNHDA and CDR2 is SQIVND (reference sequence). V lost 5 bases, J lost 0 bases, and 6 bases stayed unmatched. The CDR3 DNA follows: TGTGCCAGTAGTTTTGCGGGGGGCCCCTCCTACAATGAGCAGTTCTTC. Protein sequence: CASSFAGGPSYNEQFF.

The chain employs TRBV9 and TRBJ1-3; unclear D gene. Germline V CDR1 and CDR2: SGDLS, YYNGEE. The CDR3 consists of 15 residues. V lost 3 bases to trimming and J lost 2 bases, with 12 bases between them. CDR3 residues: CASSAAEAAGNTIYF. The CDR3 nucleotides are TGTGCCAGCAGCGCCGCGGAGGCGGCTGGAAACACCATATATTTT.

The genes are TRBV6-5 and TRBJ2-2, with D possibly matching TRBD2 (5 bases). Trimming took off 10 bases at V and 3 bases at J, with 12 bases between the two ends. CDR3 size: 13 residues. Germline loops: CDR1 MNHEY, CDR2 SVGAGI. This CDR3 is CAIAGGYTGELFF. CDR3 in DNA: TGTGCCATCGCGGGCGGTTACACCGGGGAGCTGTTTTTT.

This chain connects TRBV14 to TRBJ1-1; 7 bases match TRBD1. Germline V gene lookup returns CDR1 SGHDN and CDR2 FVKESK. V shed 3 bases and J 6 bases; nucleotides not matched to a gene: 10. The CDR3 has 15 residues. CDR3 sequence (DNA): TGTGCCAGCAGCCAGACGACAGGGCGACGTGCTGAAGCTTTCTTT. This encodes CASSQTTGRRAEAFF.

This rearrangement joins TRBV6-5 to TRBJ2-7; 11 positions agree with TRBD2. Looked up from germline, CDR1 is MNHEY and CDR2 is SVGAGI. Germline trimming cut 7 bases from V and 2 bases from J; bases unmatched to any gene: 7. This CDR3 has 15 residues. CDR3 residues: CASTRLAGSAYEQYF. CDR3 nucleotide sequence: TGTGCCAGCACCAGACTAGCGGGGTCCGCCTACGAGCAGTACTTC.